This TCR beta chain was documented in a study of Ad26.COV2.S vaccination and SARS-CoV-2 variants. About the research overall: The trial was COV1001 and the donor's arm was Ad26.COV2.S. Into the muscle, Ad26.COV2.S was dosed once or twice, 56 days apart.

Points on this clone: Antigen unknown.

Sequenced by immunoSEQ multiplex PCR; TCRdb stores in-frame clones only, minus some. The table includes 200,000 to 250,000 clones, over 75% detected once. Documented treatment: roughly 20 received Ad26.COV2.S at low or high dose, single or two shots; several received placebo; per-sample allocation not given. Vaccine and placebo recipients were sampled on day 63 after the first injection. Donation came from an adult in Boston who was aged 18-55 years. Study-wide results and caveats: Placebo and vaccine recipients had non-spike TCR breadth that was similar.

The sample here was peripheral blood, taken in a trial of Ad26.COV2.S vaccine versus placebo. The TCR was taken from a person aged 18-65 years who received the Ad26.COV2.S COVID-19 vaccine or a placebo.

CDR3 bases: TGTTCAGGGGGTCGGAGCAATGAGCAGTTCTTC. Amino acids: CSGGRSNEQFF. This chain connects TRBV18 to TRBJ2-1; TRBD1 matches 7 bases. Germline CDR1 reads KGHSH; CDR2 reads LQKENI. The CDR3 is made up of 11 amino acids.